The sequence of this T cell receptor (beta chain) was determined in a study of cytomegalovirus exposure and HLA in healthy donors. Study summary: Sequencing of about 179 million T cells in an earlier analysis found around 100 million unique TCR beta sequences. Study results and caveats: As a later analysis showed, a missense DCLRE1C variant was linked to trimming of TCR beta V- and J-genes.

PCR involved 60 Vbeta and 13 Jbeta primers. The protocol was immunoSEQ multiplex PCR, while the TCRdb copy is restricted to in-frame clones and leaves out a portion. This sample has more than 60,000 clones, with 78% found just once. The CDR3 loop spans 15 amino acids. V lost 3 bases, J lost 8 bases, and 14 bases lay in between. The germline V gene encodes CDR1 LGHNA and CDR2 YSLEER. In the case of this clone: Its cognate antigen is unknown.

The clonotype comes from a woman aged 40 to 55 in good health and CMV-seropositive. This rearrangement joins TRBV4-3 to TRBJ1-6, with D possibly TRBD1 on 6 matching bases. The sequenced sample consisted of PBMCs. The CDR3 is CASSHADRQDSPLHF. The CDR3 region has the DNA TGCGCCAGCAGCCATGCCGACAGGCAGGATTCACCCCTCCACTTT.